The 26 T cell receptor beta chains below come from one sample, sequenced in a study of cytotoxic CD8 clonotypes in ibrutinib-treated CLL. Sequenced by immunoSEQ multiplex PCR; TCRdb stores in-frame clones only, minus some. The sample holds just over 200,000 clones, roughly 65% seen once. Sample: PBMCs, taken after 12 months of ibrutinib treatment. Receptors originate from a human donor with chronic lymphocytic leukemia.

This clone was seen more than once but under ten times. The J gene is TRBJ1-2, the V gene TRBV2, with TRBD1 matching over 8 bases. The CDR3 is 15 amino acids. With V trimmed by 1 base and J by 1 base, 2 bases remained unmatched. Germline V gene sequence: CDR1 SNHLY, CDR2 FYNNEI. The CDR3 coding sequence is TGTGCCAGCAGTGAAGGGACAGGGATTAACTATGGCTACACCTTC. It is translated as CASSEGTGINYGYTF.

The chain recombines TRBV7-2 with TRBJ2-7; D gene uncertain. The germline CDR1 and CDR2 sequences are SGHTA and FQGNSA. V lost 2 bases and J lost 5, with 13 bases in between. The CDR3 contains 14 residues. The CDR3 DNA reads as TGTGCCAGCAGCTTAAAGTTTGGAATCCACGAGCAGTACTTC. As protein: CASSLKFGIHEQYF.

This clone was seen only once. This chain connects TRBV11-1 to TRBJ2-7; D uncertain. V gave up 2 bases and J gave up 6 bases, with 8 bases separating them. The CDR3 totals 12 residues. The germline V gene has CDR1 SGHAT and CDR2 FQDESV (reference sequence). The CDR3 DNA sequence: TGTGCCAGCAGCTTAATTGGCTCCGAGCAGTACTTC. Its protein is CASSLIGSEQYF. Supplemented by reference TRBV11-1 and TRBJ2-7, the full variable domain reads EAEVAQSPRYKITEKSQAVAFWCDPISGHATLYWYRQILGQGPELLVQFQDESVVDDSQLPKDRFSAERLKGVDSTLKIQPAELGDSAMYLCASSLIGSEQYFGPGTRLTVT.

This chain connects TRBV7-9 to TRBJ2-5; D unresolved. This CDR3 comprises 12 residues. V was trimmed by 1 base and J by 5 bases, leaving 5 bases between them. The germline gives CDR1 SEHNR, CDR2 FQNEAQ (reference sequence). DNA of the CDR3: TGTGCCAGCAGCTTAGATTGGGAGACCCAGTACTTC. The encoded protein is CASSLDWETQYF. Full variable domain (missing parts from reference TRBV7-9 and TRBJ2-5): DTGVSQNPRHKITKRGQNVTFRCDPISEHNRLYWYRQTLGQGPEFLTYFQNEAQLEKSRLLSDRFSAERPKGSFSTLEIQRTEQGDSAMYLCASSLDWETQYFGPGTRLLVL.

The chain employs TRBV5-1 and TRBJ2-4, with a weak D call TRBD2 (5 bases). The CDR3 is 18 residues long. The V gene's germline CDR1 is SGHRS and CDR2 YFSETQ. V lost 0 bases to trimming and J lost 1 base, with 17 bases between them. CDR3 amino acids: CASSLGPGVKGAKNIQYF. Written as DNA, the CDR3 is TGCGCCAGCAGCTTGGGCCCCGGGGTTAAAGGCGCCAAAAACATTCAGTACTTC. The variable domain in full, completed from reference TRBV5-1 and TRBJ2-4, reads KAGVTQTPRYLIKTRGQQVTLSCSPISGHRSVSWYQQTPGQGLQFLFEYFSETQRNKGNFPGRFSGRQFSNSRSEMNVSTLELGDSALYLCASSLGPGVKGAKNIQYFGAGTRLSVL.

The chain carries TRBV9 and TRBJ1-1; D unresolved. The V end was cut by 4 bases, the J end by 8 bases, with 18 bases between. Germline values: CDR1 SGDLS, CDR2 YYNGEE. The CDR3 is 14 amino acids. The CDR3 DNA reads TGTGCCAGCAGCCCGAGGACCAGATCGGGAGAAGCTTTCTTT. The encoded protein is CASSPRTRSGEAFF.

V is TRBV10-1 and J is TRBJ2-7; D is undetermined. Germline V gene lookup returns CDR1 WNHNN and CDR2 SYGVQD (reference sequence). V lost 5 bases and J 4 bases, leaving 9 bases between the germline ends. This CDR3 is built from 12 residues. This CDR3 reads CASSTVPYEQYF. The CDR3 coding sequence is TGCGCCAGCAGTACGGTGCCTTACGAGCAGTACTTC.

As DNA, the CDR3 is TGTGCCAGCAGGGGGACCCAACGAGAGCAGTTCTTC. Translated: CASRGTQREQFF. The J gene is TRBJ2-1, the V gene TRBV28; D might be TRBD1 or TRBD2, each matching 5 bases. The CDR3 sequence is 12 residues long. Germline V gene data show CDR1 as MDHEN and CDR2 as SYDVKM. Trimming took 6 bases from V and 10 from J, leaving 13 bases between them. Full variable domain (remainder filled in from reference TRBV28 and TRBJ2-1): DVKVTQSSRYLVKRTGEKVFLECVQDMDHENMFWYRQDPGLGLRLIYFSYDVKMKEKGDIPEGYSVSREKKERFSLILESASTNQTSMYLCASRGTQREQFFGPGTRLTVL.

This clone was recorded a few times. The CDR3 region is CASSLLDSYEQYF. The CDR3 DNA reads as TGTGCCAGCAGTTTATTGGACAGCTACGAGCAGTACTTC. The rearrangement joins TRBV27 to TRBJ2-7, with a weak D call TRBD1 (6 bases). The CDR3 loop spans 13 amino acids. V lost 1 base, J lost 3 bases, and 7 bases lay in between. Germline values: CDR1 MNHEY, CDR2 SMNVEV (reference sequence).

The rearrangement links TRBV6-1 to TRBJ1-5; maybe TRBD1 (5 bases). Germline CDR1 and CDR2: MNHNS and SASEGT. The CDR3 consists of 14 residues. The V and J ends lost 6 bases and 2 bases respectively, with 11 bases between them. CDR3 in amino acids: CASREPGRNQPQHF. The CDR3 region has the DNA TGTGCCAGCAGGGAACCGGGGCGCAATCAGCCCCAGCATTTT.

The gene calls are TRBV9 and TRBJ2-3, with 11 bases identical to TRBD2. The CDR3 has 16 residues. V dropped 0 bases and J dropped 6; count of bases not matched to a gene: 6. Germline V CDR1 and CDR2: SGDLS, YYNGEE. The CDR3 DNA is TGTGCCAGCAGCGTAGCTCTTACTAGCGGGAGTGATACGCAGTATTTT. It translates to CASSVALTSGSDTQYF. Variable domain in full (rest from reference TRBV9 and TRBJ2-3): DSGVTQTPKHLITATGQRVTLRCSPRSGDLSVYWYQQSLDQGLQFLIQYYNGEERAKGNILERFSAQQFPDLHSELNLSSLELGDSALYFCASSVALTSGSDTQYFGPGTRLTVL.

A few counts support this clone. The chain uses TRBV10-1 and TRBJ2-3; 9 bases are shared with TRBD2. The CDR3 consists of 16 residues. Germline CDR1 is WNHNN and CDR2 is SYGVQD (reference sequence). Trimming at V came to 0 bases and at J to 6 bases, leaving 7 bases not matched to a gene. CDR3 residues: CASSESQGLARDTQYF. DNA of the CDR3: TGCGCCAGCAGTGAGTCCCAAGGACTAGCGCGGGATACGCAGTATTTT.

V and J are TRBV9 and TRBJ1-2, with D possibly being TRBD1 (5 bases). The V gene lost 3 bases and the J gene lost 5 bases, with 14 bases spanning the gap. The CDR3 consists of 14 residues. Per the germline V gene, CDR1 is SGDLS and CDR2 is YYNGEE. The CDR3 DNA is TGTGCCAGCAGCGACCCCGCAGGGCAGTATGGCTACACCTTC. Translated, it gives CASSDPAGQYGYTF.

V usage is TRBV4-1 and J usage is TRBJ1-5; unclear D gene. The CDR3 loop spans 14 amino acids. Germline V gene lookup returns CDR1 MGHRA and CDR2 YSYEKL. With 6 bases removed from V and 0 bases from J, the gap between germline ends came to 9 bases. For the CDR3, the DNA is TGCGCCAGCAGTCCTGAGACTAGCAATCAGCCCCAGCATTTT. Its protein product is CASSPETSNQPQHF.

The V call is TRBV9, the J call TRBJ1-1, with no clear D. There are 14 residues in the CDR3. V was shortened by 0 bases and J by 4 bases, with 10 bases between the two germline ends. Germline-derived CDR1 and CDR2 are SGDLS and YYNGEE. The CDR3 coding sequence is TGTGCCAGCAGCGTAGCCGGGCCAGCCACTGAAGCTTTCTTT. Translated: CASSVAGPATEAFF.

The rearrangement uses TRBV14 and TRBJ2-1; the D gene is possibly TRBD1 (5 bases). The germline V and J ends were trimmed by 3 bases and 10 bases, with 13 bases remaining between them. The CDR3 spans 13 residues. Germline CDR1 reads SGHDN; CDR2 reads FVKESK. CDR3 nucleotide sequence: TGTGCCAGCAGCCAGGTAGGGGTAGGAGAGCAGTTCTTC. This encodes CASSQVGVGEQFF.

This chain links TRBV28 with TRBJ2-2, with 8 bases identical to TRBD2. The germline gives CDR1 MDHEN, CDR2 SYDVKM. V dropped 6 bases and J dropped 2; count of bases not matched to a gene: 17. The CDR3 totals 19 residues. In nucleotides, the CDR3 is TGTGCCAGCAGCTCGAAGTCTCTAGCGGGTTCTGTAAACACCGGGGAGCTGTTTTTT. Translating it yields CASSSKSLAGSVNTGELFF.

The chain combines TRBV28 with TRBJ1-1, with D tentatively TRBD1 (6 bases). In germline, CDR1 is MDHEN, CDR2 SYDVKM. Trimming stripped 10 bases from V and 3 bases from J, with 15 bases between. The CDR3 runs 13 residues. The CDR3 DNA follows: TGTGCCAACGGGGGCAGGTTTGACACTGAAGCTTTCTTT. The encoded protein is CANGGRFDTEAFF.

This clone was detected once. The rearrangement uses TRBV6-4 and TRBJ1-2; D may be TRBD1 (5 bases). This CDR3 spans 14 amino acids. The V end lost 0 bases, the J end lost 6 bases, and 11 bases lay between the germline ends. In germline, CDR1 is MRHNA, CDR2 SNTAGT. The CDR3 DNA reads TGTGCCAGCAGTGACTCGATACGGGGGGATGGCTACACCTTC. Translating it yields CASSDSIRGDGYTF.

This chain links TRBV15 with TRBJ1-2; D not certain. Per germline, CDR1 LNHNV and CDR2 YYDKDF (reference sequence). CDR3 length equals 13 residues. Trimming pared 2 bases from V and 3 bases from J, leaving 7 bases between. CDR3 sequence reads: CATSRREDYGYTF. As DNA, the CDR3 is TGTGCCACCAGCAGAAGGGAGGACTATGGCTACACCTTC.

The chain links TRBV5-1 to TRBJ2-5, with D possibly TRBD1 on 6 matching bases. The germline V gene has CDR1 SGHRS and CDR2 YFSETQ. The CDR3 consists of 13 residues. Trimming removed 4 bases at V and 7 bases at J, with 14 bases between. The CDR3 region has the DNA TGCGCCAGCAGCGACGGGACCAGGGGGACCCAGTACTTC. It specifies CASSDGTRGTQYF.

The chain has TRBV18 and TRBJ1-2; D is unresolved. CDR3 length: 16 residues. The V gene's germline CDR1 is KGHSH and CDR2 LQKENI. Trimming removed 3 bases from V and 0 bases from J, with 14 bases in between. Here the CDR3 reads CASSPIRASTNYGYTF. In DNA, the CDR3 is TGTGCCAGCTCACCCATACGGGCGAGTACTAACTATGGCTACACCTTC.

The CDR3 DNA is TGTGCCAGCAGCCCCTGGCGGGGCAGGGCGACTGAAGCTTTCTTT. Protein sequence: CASSPWRGRATEAFF. The chain is built from TRBV11-1 and TRBJ1-1; tentatively, D is TRBD1 (5 bases). V lost 5 bases to trimming and J lost 5 bases, with 18 bases between them. Germline-derived CDR1 and CDR2 are SGHAT and FQDESV (reference sequence). The CDR3 covers 15 residues.

The CDR3 loop reads CSVVGAEGYTF. CDR3 nucleotides: TGCAGCGTTGTAGGGGCGGAGGGCTACACCTTC. The rearrangement links TRBV29-1 to TRBJ1-2, with TRBD1 as a possible D gene (5 bases). CDR1 and CDR2 from the germline V gene are SQVTM and ANQGSEA. The V end lost 4 bases, the J end lost 8 bases, and 11 bases lay between the germline ends. The CDR3 extends over 11 amino acids.

The V call is TRBV30, the J call TRBJ2-2, with D perhaps matching TRBD2 (6 bases). The CDR3 is 15 residues long. Germline CDR1 and CDR2: GTSNPN and SVGIG (reference sequence). V was shortened by 4 bases and J by 4 bases, with 16 bases between the two germline ends. The CDR3 is CAWKGRGTPTGELFF. Written as DNA, the CDR3 is TGTGCCTGGAAGGGCCGGGGGACGCCCACCGGGGAGCTGTTTTTT.

The chain recombines TRBV4-3 with TRBJ2-5; D is uncertain. Looked up from germline, CDR1 is LGHNA and CDR2 is YSLEER. Trimming shortened V by 0 bases and J by 4 bases, and 18 bases separated the two germline ends. CDR3 length: 17 amino acids. The CDR3 loop is CASSQDPPHRRIETQYF. The CDR3 DNA reads as TGCGCCAGCAGCCAAGACCCACCCCACCGAAGGATAGAGACCCAGTACTTC.